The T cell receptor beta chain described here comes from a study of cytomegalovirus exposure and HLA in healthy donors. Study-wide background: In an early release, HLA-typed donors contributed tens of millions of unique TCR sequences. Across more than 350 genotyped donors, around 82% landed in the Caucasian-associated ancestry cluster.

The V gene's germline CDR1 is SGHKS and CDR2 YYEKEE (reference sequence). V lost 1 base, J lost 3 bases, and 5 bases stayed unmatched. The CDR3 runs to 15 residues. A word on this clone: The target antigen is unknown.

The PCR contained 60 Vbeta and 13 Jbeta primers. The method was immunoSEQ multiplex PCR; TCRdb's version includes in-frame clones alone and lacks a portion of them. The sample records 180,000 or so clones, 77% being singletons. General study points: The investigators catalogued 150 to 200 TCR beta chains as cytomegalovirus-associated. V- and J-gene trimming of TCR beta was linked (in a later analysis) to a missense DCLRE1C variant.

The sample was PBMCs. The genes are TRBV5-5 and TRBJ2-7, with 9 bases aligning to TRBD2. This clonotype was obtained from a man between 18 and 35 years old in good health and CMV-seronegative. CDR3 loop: CASSLSTTSGYEQYF. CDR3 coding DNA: TGTGCCAGCAGCTTGTCCACGACTAGCGGCTACGAGCAGTACTTC. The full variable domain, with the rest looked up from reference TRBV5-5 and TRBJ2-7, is DAGVTQSPTHLIKTRGQQVTLRCSPISGHKSVSWYQQVLGQGPQFIFQYYEKEERGRGNFPDRFSARQFPNYSSELNVNALLLGDSALYLCASSLSTTSGYEQYFGPGTRLTVT.